The entry that follows covers one T cell receptor beta chain sequence. Antigen specificity is unknown. Germline V CDR1 and CDR2: MGHDK, SYGVNS. The V end lost 2 bases, the J end lost 5 bases, and 16 bases lay between the germline ends. The CDR3 runs 15 residues. Clones were read by immunoSEQ multiplex PCR, and TCRdb kept only the in-frame ones, dropping some. This table holds more than 60,000 clones, 65% to 85% found once. This entry is derived from a study of radiotherapy plus CTLA-4 blockade in lung cancer. Overall study results and limits: The best predictor of response was reported to be early blood T cell clone dynamics, with interferon-beta.

The TCR was taken from a human donor with non-small cell lung cancer who had a complete response to radiotherapy plus ipilimumab. The material sequenced was peripheral blood, taken from a patient treated with radiotherapy plus ipilimumab. The chain uses TRBV25-1 and TRBJ2-7; possibly TRBD2 for D (7 bases). CDR3 in amino acids: CASSEHKGGVNEQYF. The DNA for the CDR3 is TGTGCCAGCAGTGAACATAAAGGGGGGGTTAACGAGCAGTACTTC.